The present entry profiles one TCR beta chain with its context. Other DNA sequences in the same sample also yield this CDR3. The data were taken from a study of shared clonotypes between healthy human individuals. This CDR3 spans 13 amino acids. Trimming removed 2 bases at V and 7 bases at J, with 9 bases between. The germline CDR1 and CDR2 sequences are KGHSH and LQKENI. Measured with immunoSEQ multiplex PCR; TCRdb has only the in-frame clones, and not every one. The sample has 2 million to 2.5 million clones; 80% to 95% are singletons. Material for sequencing was naive CD4+ T cells from PBMCs. The subset: CD45RA+ positively selected. This clonotype was sampled from a man younger than 30 in good health. Some clones in this sample may be carry-over from other donors' samples. The genes are TRBV18 and TRBJ1-5, with TRBD1 as a possible D gene (5 bases). The CDR3 coding sequence is TGTGCCAGCTCACCATCCAGGGACCAGCCCCAGCATTTT. This codes for CASSPSRDQPQHF.